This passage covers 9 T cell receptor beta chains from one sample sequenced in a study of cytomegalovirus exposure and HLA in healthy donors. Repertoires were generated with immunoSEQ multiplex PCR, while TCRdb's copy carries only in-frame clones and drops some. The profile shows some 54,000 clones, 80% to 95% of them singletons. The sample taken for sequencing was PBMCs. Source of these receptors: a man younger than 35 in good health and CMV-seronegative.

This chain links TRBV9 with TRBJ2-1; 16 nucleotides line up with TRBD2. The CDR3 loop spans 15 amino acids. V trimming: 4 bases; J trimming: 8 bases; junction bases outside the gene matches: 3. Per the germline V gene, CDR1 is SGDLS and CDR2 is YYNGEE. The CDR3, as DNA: TGTGCCAGCAGCCTAGGGACTAGCGGGAGGGATGAGCAGTTCTTC. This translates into CASSLGTSGRDEQFF. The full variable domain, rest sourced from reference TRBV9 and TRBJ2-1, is DSGVTQTPKHLITATGQRVTLRCSPRSGDLSVYWYQQSLDQGLQFLIQYYNGEERAKGNILERFSAQQFPDLHSELNLSSLELGDSALYFCASSLGTSGRDEQFFGPGTRLTVL.

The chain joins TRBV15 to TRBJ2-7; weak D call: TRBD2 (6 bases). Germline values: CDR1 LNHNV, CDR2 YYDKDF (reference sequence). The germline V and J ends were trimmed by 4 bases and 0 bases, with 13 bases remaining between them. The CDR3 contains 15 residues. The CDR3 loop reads CATSNGLEGSYEQYF. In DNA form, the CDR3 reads TGTGCCACCAGCAACGGACTGGAGGGCTCCTACGAGCAGTACTTC.

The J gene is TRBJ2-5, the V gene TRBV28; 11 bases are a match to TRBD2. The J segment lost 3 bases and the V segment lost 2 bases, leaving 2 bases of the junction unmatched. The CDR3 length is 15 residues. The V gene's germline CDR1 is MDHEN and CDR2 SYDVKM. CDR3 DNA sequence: TGTGCCAGCAGTTTAGGGACTAGCGGCAAAGAGACCCAGTACTTC. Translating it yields CASSLGTSGKETQYF.

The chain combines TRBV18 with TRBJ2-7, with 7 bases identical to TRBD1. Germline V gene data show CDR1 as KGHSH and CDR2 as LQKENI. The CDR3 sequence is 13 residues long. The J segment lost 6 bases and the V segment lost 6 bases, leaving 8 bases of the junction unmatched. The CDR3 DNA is TGTGCCAGCTCCCCCGGGACAGCGCGCGAGCAGTACTTC. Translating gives CASSPGTAREQYF.

CDR3 region: CASSSTGVVETQYF. DNA for the CDR3: TGTGCCAGCAGCTCGACAGGTGTCGTAGAGACCCAGTACTTC. J is TRBJ2-5 and V is TRBV5-5; a possible D gene is TRBD1 (6 bases). The length of the CDR3 is 14 residues. V lost 3 bases to trimming and J lost 4 bases, with 13 bases between them. Germline lookup yields CDR1 SGHKS and CDR2 YYEKEE (reference sequence).

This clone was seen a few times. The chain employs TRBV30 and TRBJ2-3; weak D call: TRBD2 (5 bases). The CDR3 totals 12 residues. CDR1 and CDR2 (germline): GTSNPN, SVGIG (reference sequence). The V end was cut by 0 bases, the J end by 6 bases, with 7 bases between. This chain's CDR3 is CAWSVSGDTQYF. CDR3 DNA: TGTGCCTGGAGTGTATCGGGGGATACGCAGTATTTT. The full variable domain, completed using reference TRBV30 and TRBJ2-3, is SQTIHQWPATLVQPVGSPLSLECTVEGTSNPNLYWYRQAAGRGLQLLFYSVGIGQISSEVPQNLSASRPQDRQFILSSKKLLLSDSGFYLCAWSVSGDTQYFGPGTRLTVL.

This CDR3 reads CASSVTSGSSSYEQYF. Here the CDR3 DNA reads TGTGCCAGCAGCGTTACTAGCGGGAGTAGCTCCTACGAGCAGTACTTC. V gene TRBV9 combines with J gene TRBJ2-7; 11 bases align to TRBD2. The CDR3 length is 16 residues. The V gene's germline CDR1 is SGDLS and CDR2 YYNGEE. With 2 bases clipped from V and 0 bases from J, the junction kept 4 bases outside the gene matches.

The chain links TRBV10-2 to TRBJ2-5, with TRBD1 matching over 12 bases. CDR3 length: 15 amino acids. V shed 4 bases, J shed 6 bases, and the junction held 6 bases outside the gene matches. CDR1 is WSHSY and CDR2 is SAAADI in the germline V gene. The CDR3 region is CASSGMGQGAQTQYF. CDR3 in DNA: TGCGCCAGCAGTGGTATGGGACAGGGGGCACAGACCCAGTACTTC.

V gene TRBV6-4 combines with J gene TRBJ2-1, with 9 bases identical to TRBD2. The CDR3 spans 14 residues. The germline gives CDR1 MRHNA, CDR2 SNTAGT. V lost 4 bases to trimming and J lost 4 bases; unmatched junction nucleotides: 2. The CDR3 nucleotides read TGTGCCAGCAGTGGGCTAGCGGGATACAATGAGCAGTTCTTC. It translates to CASSGLAGYNEQFF.